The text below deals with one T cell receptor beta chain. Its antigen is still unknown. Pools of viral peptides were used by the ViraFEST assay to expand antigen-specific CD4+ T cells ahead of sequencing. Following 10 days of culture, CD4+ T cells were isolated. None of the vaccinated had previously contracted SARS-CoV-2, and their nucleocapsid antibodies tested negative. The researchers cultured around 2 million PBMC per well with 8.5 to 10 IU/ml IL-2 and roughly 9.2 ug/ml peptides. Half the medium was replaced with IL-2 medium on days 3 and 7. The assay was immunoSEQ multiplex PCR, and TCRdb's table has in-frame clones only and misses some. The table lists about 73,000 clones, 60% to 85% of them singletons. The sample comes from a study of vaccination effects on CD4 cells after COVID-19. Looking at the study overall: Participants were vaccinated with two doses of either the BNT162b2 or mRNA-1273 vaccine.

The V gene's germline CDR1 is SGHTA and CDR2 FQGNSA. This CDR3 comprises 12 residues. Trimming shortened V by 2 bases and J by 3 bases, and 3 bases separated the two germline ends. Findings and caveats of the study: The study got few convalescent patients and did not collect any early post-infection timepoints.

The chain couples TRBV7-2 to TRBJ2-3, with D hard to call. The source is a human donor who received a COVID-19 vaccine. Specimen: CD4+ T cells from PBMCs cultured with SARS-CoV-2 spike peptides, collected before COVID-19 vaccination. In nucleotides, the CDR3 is TGTGCCAGCAGCTTATTTACAGATACGCAGTATTTT. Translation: CASSLFTDTQYF.